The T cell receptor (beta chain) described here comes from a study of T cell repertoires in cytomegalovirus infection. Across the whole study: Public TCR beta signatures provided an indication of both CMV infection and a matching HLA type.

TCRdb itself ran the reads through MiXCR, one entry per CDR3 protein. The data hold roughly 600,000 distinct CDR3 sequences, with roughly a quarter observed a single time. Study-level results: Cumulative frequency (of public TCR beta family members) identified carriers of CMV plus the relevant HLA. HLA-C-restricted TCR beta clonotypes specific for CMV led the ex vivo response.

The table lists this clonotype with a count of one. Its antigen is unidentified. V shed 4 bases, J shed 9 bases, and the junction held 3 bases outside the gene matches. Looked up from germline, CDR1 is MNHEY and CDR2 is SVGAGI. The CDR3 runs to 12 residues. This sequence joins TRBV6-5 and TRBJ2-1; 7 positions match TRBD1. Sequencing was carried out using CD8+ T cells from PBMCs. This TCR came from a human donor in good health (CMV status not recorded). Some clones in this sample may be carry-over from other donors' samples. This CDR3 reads CASSWGQSEQFF. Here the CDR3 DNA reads TGTGCCAGCAGTTGGGGACAGAGTGAGCAGTTCTTC.